The 24 T cell receptor beta chains below were found in one sample sequenced in a study of vaccination effects on CD4 cells after COVID-19. Cells that had been cultured for roughly eleven days were the source of isolated CD4+ T cells. According to PCR results, the person was infected with SARS-CoV-2 between March and December 2020. Subjects were given two BNT162b2 or mRNA-1273 vaccine doses. The repertoire was sequenced with immunoSEQ multiplex PCR; TCRdb's copy has only in-frame clones and lacks some. The sample includes 50,000 or so clones, 65% to 75% of them seen just once. No antigens are known for them. The sample in question was CD4+ T cells from PBMCs cultured without peptide, obtained after COVID-19 vaccination. Every receptor here comes from a human donor who had a prior SARS-CoV-2 infection.

Only a few counts were recorded for this clone. V gene TRBV6-5 combines with J gene TRBJ2-5; the D is unclear. V was shortened by 2 bases and J by 4 bases, with 8 bases between the two germline ends. Germline V gene data show CDR1 as MNHEY and CDR2 as SVGAGI. CDR3 length: 13 residues. The CDR3 reads CASSYRRSETQYF. CDR3 DNA sequence: TGTGCCAGCAGTTACAGGAGATCAGAGACCCAGTACTTC.

J is TRBJ2-3 and V is TRBV7-2; weak D call: TRBD2 (5 bases). Looked up from germline, CDR1 is SGHTA and CDR2 is FQGNSA. This CDR3 has 17 amino acids. Trimming pared 5 bases from V and 0 bases from J, leaving 18 bases between. CDR3 region: CASSPLLSGSSTDTQYF. The DNA for the CDR3 is TGTGCCAGCAGCCCTCTATTAAGCGGCTCTAGCACAGATACGCAGTATTTT.

This clone was seen a few times. CDR3 residues: CASSPDPQNEQFF. CDR3 nucleotide sequence: TGTGCCAGCAGTCCCGACCCCCAGAATGAGCAGTTCTTC. The rearrangement links TRBV5-4 to TRBJ2-1; D unresolved. Trimming removed 5 bases at V and 7 bases at J, with 13 bases between. Germline CDR1 is SGHNT and CDR2 is YYREEE (reference sequence). CDR3 length: 13 amino acids.

The rearrangement joins TRBV10-3 to TRBJ2-1; unclear D gene. V lost 3 bases, J lost 3 bases, and 9 bases lay in between. Germline CDR1 ENHRY, CDR2 SYGVKD. The length of the CDR3 is 14 residues. This CDR3 is CAISDRVSYNEQFF. The CDR3 nucleotides are TGTGCCATCAGTGATCGGGTCAGCTACAATGAGCAGTTCTTC.

The CDR3: CARIRGASTYEQYF. CDR3 DNA: TGTGCCAGAATTAGGGGGGCCAGCACCTACGAGCAGTACTTC. The chain is built from TRBV6-4 and TRBJ2-7; D might be TRBD1 or TRBD2, each matching 6 bases. The ends were cut back, 9 bases at V and 2 bases at J, with 17 bases in the middle. The CDR3 totals 14 residues. CDR1 and CDR2 (germline): MRHNA, SNTAGT.

The chain combines TRBV5-6 with TRBJ1-5; D is ambiguous. V lost 0 bases to trimming and J lost 9 bases, with 10 bases between them. The CDR3 loop spans 13 amino acids. Germline CDR1 is SGHDT and CDR2 is YYEEEE. Here the CDR3 reads CASSLEAGAPQHF. The CDR3 bases are TGTGCCAGCAGCTTGGAGGCGGGAGCGCCCCAGCATTTT.

The J gene is TRBJ2-1, the V gene TRBV7-2, with TRBD2 matching 8 bases. The CDR3 has 18 residues. From germline, CDR1 is SGHTA and CDR2 FQGNSA. V dropped 5 bases and J dropped 4; count of bases not matched to a gene: 16. In DNA form, the CDR3 reads TGTGCCAGCAGCCCCCGCATTGGGGTAGCGGGACCGTACAATGAGCAGTTCTTC. It is translated as CASSPRIGVAGPYNEQFF. Full variable domain (rest looked up from reference TRBV7-2 and TRBJ2-1): GAGVSQSPSNKVTEKGKDVELRCDPISGHTALYWYRQSLGQGLEFLIYFQGNSAPDKSGLPSDRFSAERTGGSVSTLTIQRTQQEDSAVYLCASSPRIGVAGPYNEQFFGPGTRLTVL.

The chain joins TRBV10-3 to TRBJ1-4; D is uncertain. Germline-derived CDR1 and CDR2 are ENHRY and SYGVKD. CDR3 length: 13 amino acids. The V end was cut by 11 bases, the J end by 3 bases, with 13 bases between. The CDR3 nucleotides are TGTGCCGCCCGAGGGATTGCTAATGAAAAACTGTTTTTT. Translated, it gives CAARGIANEKLFF.

Only one count was recorded for this clone. This rearrangement joins TRBV19 to TRBJ1-3; TRBD1 matches 11 bases. The CDR3 extends over 14 amino acids. The V segment lost 10 bases and the J segment 1 base; nucleotides outside the gene matches: 3. The germline V gene encodes CDR1 LNHDA and CDR2 SQIVND (reference sequence). CDR3 amino acids: CATRDRGSGNTIYF. CDR3 coding DNA: TGTGCCACCCGGGACAGGGGGTCTGGAAACACCATATATTTT.

This clone showed up just a few times. The rearrangement links TRBV5-4 to TRBJ2-7; the D call may be TRBD1 or TRBD2 (5 bases each). The CDR3 extends over 14 amino acids. V gave up 1 base and J gave up 0 bases, with 8 bases separating them. Germline CDR1 reads SGHNT; CDR2 reads YYREEE (reference sequence). CDR3 bases: TGTGCCAGCAGCTTGTCAGGGACCTCCTACGAGCAGTACTTC. Residues: CASSLSGTSYEQYF.

V usage is TRBV6-5 and J usage is TRBJ1-2; D is unresolved. This CDR3 contains 14 residues. The germline gives CDR1 MNHEY, CDR2 SVGAGI. V lost 6 bases and J lost 3, with 14 bases in between. This CDR3 is CASSPGHRHYGYTF. CDR3 sequence (DNA): TGTGCCAGCAGCCCCGGCCACAGACACTATGGCTACACCTTC.

This rearrangement joins TRBV24-1 to TRBJ1-2, with 10 bases aligning to TRBD1. Trimming cost V 3 bases and J 8 bases; bases outside gene matches: 11. CDR3 length: 16 residues. From germline, CDR1 is KGHDR and CDR2 SFDVKD. Here the CDR3 reads CATSDVTGTGVWGYTF. For the CDR3, the DNA is TGTGCCACCAGTGATGTAACCGGGACAGGGGTTTGGGGCTACACCTTC.

This clone was seen more than once but under ten times. This chain links TRBV7-3 with TRBJ2-3; D gene unclear. The CDR3 sequence is 14 residues long. The V gene's germline CDR1 is SGHTA and CDR2 FQGTGA. V lost 2 bases and J 2 bases, leaving 8 bases between the germline ends. The DNA for the CDR3 is TGTGCCAGCAGCTTACGACTCCTCACAGATACGCAGTATTTT. The encoded protein is CASSLRLLTDTQYF. Drawing the rest from reference TRBV7-3 and TRBJ2-3, the complete variable domain is GAGVSQTPSNKVTEKGKYVELRCDPISGHTALYWYRQSLGQGPEFLIYFQGTGAADDSGLPNDRFFAVRPEGSVSTLKIQRTERGDSAVYLCASSLRLLTDTQYFGPGTRLTVL.

The chain couples TRBV6-5 to TRBJ2-3; D is tentatively TRBD1 or TRBD2 (5 bases each). V was trimmed by 2 bases and J by 8 bases, leaving 17 bases between them. Germline V gene data show CDR1 as MNHEY and CDR2 as SVGAGI. This CDR3 has 15 residues. In DNA form, the CDR3 reads TGTGCCAGCAGTTACGGGCAAAAGGGGACCGGTACGCAGTATTTT. Translated, it gives CASSYGQKGTGTQYF.

This clone showed up just once. The chain is built from TRBV24-1 and TRBJ2-5, with TRBD2 as a possible D gene (5 bases). Trimming removed 4 bases at V and 1 base at J, with 12 bases between. This CDR3 is 15 amino acids long. Germline assignment: CDR1 KGHDR and CDR2 SFDVKD. The CDR3 loop is CATSDTGSSQETQYF. The CDR3, as DNA: TGTGCCACCAGTGACACGGGATCCAGCCAAGAGACCCAGTACTTC.

This clone was found once. The chain combines TRBV6-5 with TRBJ1-1; D gene ambiguous. CDR3 length: 15 amino acids. The ends were cut back, 6 bases at V and 0 bases at J, with 14 bases in the middle. Germline-derived CDR1 and CDR2 are MNHEY and SVGAGI. CDR3 sequence (DNA): TGTGCCAGCAGCAATATTTACGGCGTGAACACTGAAGCTTTCTTT. The encoded protein is CASSNIYGVNTEAFF.

CDR3 in DNA: TGTGCCAGCAGCCTTATTATCGGAACCTACAATGAGCAGTTCTTC. This encodes CASSLIIGTYNEQFF. The rearrangement joins TRBV7-2 to TRBJ2-1; D is uncertain. The CDR3 sequence is 15 residues long. Per germline, CDR1 SGHTA and CDR2 FQGNSA. V lost 5 bases, J lost 2 bases, and 13 bases lay in between.

The V call is TRBV6-4, the J call TRBJ2-1, with a possible D match to TRBD2 (5 bases). The CDR3 consists of 17 residues. V was cut by 3 bases and J by 2 bases, with 17 bases left in between. Per the germline V gene, CDR1 is MRHNA and CDR2 is SNTAGT. The CDR3 DNA follows: TGTGCCAGCAGTGAGGCTTTAGACTATCCGACCTACAATGAGCAGTTCTTC. Translating it yields CASSEALDYPTYNEQFF.

The rearrangement links TRBV7-3 to TRBJ2-7; the D gene is possibly TRBD2 (5 bases). V was pared by 3 bases and J by 4 bases, with 16 bases between. Germline V gene lookup returns CDR1 SGHTA and CDR2 FQGTGA. CDR3 size: 15 residues. This CDR3 reads CASSLYGLDLYEQYF. The CDR3 nucleotides read TGTGCCAGCAGCTTGTATGGACTCGACCTTTACGAGCAGTACTTC.

The chain links TRBV18 to TRBJ2-7; the match to TRBD2 covers 10 bases. The CDR3 totals 17 residues. The ends lost 1 base at V and 5 bases at J; junction bases unmatched: 11. Germline values: CDR1 KGHSH, CDR2 LQKENI. The CDR3 bases are TGTGCCAGCTCACCACTAAGCCTAGCGGGAGTCGTGCACGAGCAGTACTTC. Translating gives CASSPLSLAGVVHEQYF.

The chain combines TRBV2 with TRBJ1-5; 7 bases are shared with TRBD1. The CDR3 is 14 residues long. CDR1 SNHLY and CDR2 FYNNEI come from the germline V gene. J lost 2 bases, V lost 11 bases, and 9 bases had no gene match. The CDR3 nucleotides read TGTGCCTCGCAAGAGGGGACAGGCAATCAGCCCCAGCATTTT. Translating gives CASQEGTGNQPQHF. Together with reference TRBV2 and TRBJ1-5, the CDR3 gives the full variable domain: EPEVTQTPSHQVTQMGQEVILRCVPISNHLYFYWYRQILGQKVEFLVSFYNNEISEKSEIFDDQFSVERPDGSNFTLKIRSTKLEDSAMYFCASQEGTGNQPQHFGDGTRLSIL.

The genes are TRBV10-3 and TRBJ1-1; 9 bases match TRBD1. Germline CDR1 is ENHRY and CDR2 is SYGVKD. CDR3 length: 18 residues. The ends lost 3 bases at V and 5 bases at J; junction bases unmatched: 16. This chain's CDR3 is CAISDRTGVKGRGTEAFF. CDR3 coding DNA: TGTGCCATCAGTGACCGGACAGGGGTGAAGGGTCGAGGAACTGAAGCTTTCTTT.

The CDR3, as DNA: TGTGCCAGCAGGGGGGACAGGGTGGCCCACGATACGCAGTATTTT. Amino acid sequence: CASRGDRVAHDTQYF. The rearrangement joins TRBV21-1 to TRBJ2-3; TRBD1 is taken as the D call from the table, unchecked against the DNA. TRBV21-1 is assigned pseudogene status. This CDR3 has 15 amino acids.

The V and J genes are TRBV6-6 and TRBJ2-7, with 8 bases aligning to TRBD1. Germline-derived CDR1 and CDR2 are MNHNY and SVGAGI (reference sequence). The CDR3 contains 12 residues. V gave up 10 bases and J gave up 5 bases; unmatched junction bases: 7. In nucleotides, the CDR3 is TGTGCCACAGACAGGGGAGGAGACGAGCAGTACTTC. Translated: CATDRGGDEQYF.